This T cell receptor beta chain came from a study of identical twins. Study observations and caveats: Models predicted less out-of-frame TCR alpha sharing in monozygotic twins than was found. Conclusions came from cross-sectional statistical analysis, not from following the same donors. Weaker excess sharing between twins was seen in beta out-of-frame sequences.

There are many counts of this clonotype. Its antigen is unidentified. Each CDR3 protein gets one entry after TCRdb re-called the 5' RACE reads with MiXCR. The sample has 150,000 or so distinct CDR3 sequences, 3% to 4% seen once. What was sequenced was memory T cells sorted from blood. The clonotype was recovered from a man between 18 and 29 years old in good health.

The CDR3, as DNA: TGCAGTGGACAGGGGGCAGGAGAGACCCAGTACTTC. Encoded protein: CSGQGAGETQYF. V usage is TRBV20-1 and J usage is TRBJ2-5, with 10 nucleotides matching TRBD1. With 7 bases clipped from V and 4 bases from J, the junction kept 3 bases outside the gene matches. The CDR3 extends over 12 amino acids. Germline lookup yields CDR1 DFQATT and CDR2 SNEGSKA (reference sequence).